This is a list of T cell receptor beta chains from one sample in a study of beta chain features in type 1 diabetes. TCRdb's table, derived via immunoSEQ multiplex PCR, lists solely in-frame clones and lacks some. Among hundreds of thousands of clones listed, 30% were seen once. Sequences were obtained from naive CD4+ T cells from blood. The receptors here all came from a man aged 18 to 30 in good health. Both conserved end residues are trimmed from each CDR3. The order of the fields is J gene, clone size, V gene, CDR3 protein. The size field is filled for only some rows; it gives once, few, many or a size class.

>TRBJ1-5|NA|TRBV7-9
ASSIGRDQPQH
>TRBJ1-5|NA|TRBV29-1
SVAFAGGNQPQH
>TRBJ1-2|NA|TRBV30
AWSGDSYGYT
>TRBJ1-4|NA|TRBV11-2
ASSLEPGPGGV
>TRBJ2-2|NA|TRBV29-1
SVAGSGTGELF
>TRBJ1-2|once|TRBV16
ASRQGGNYGYT
>TRBJ2-7|NA|TRBV29-1
SVRRDRDEQY
>TRBJ2-1|few|TRBV7-2
ASSLPGLAKNQF
>TRBJ2-1|few|TRBV29-1
SVDGQGGYNEQF
>TRBJ2-1|few|TRBV15
ATSRGLSYNEQF
>TRBJ1-2|NA|TRBV30
AWSRDRAYYGYT
>TRBJ2-5|NA|TRBV9
ASSERVQYQETQY
>TRBJ1-5|few|TRBV18
ASSPQGQHQH
>TRBJ2-7|NA|TRBV15
ATSRLKNGYEQY
>TRBJ2-1|few|TRBV11-2
ASSLGRDFYNEQF
>TRBJ2-1|NA|TRBV30
AWTQEARSDEQF
>TRBJ2-1|few|TRBV9
ASSVGASSYNEQF
>TRBJ2-2|NA|TRBV4-2
ASSQALAGGPGELF
>TRBJ2-7|NA|TRBV20-1
SAWRAYEQY
>TRBJ2-1|NA|TRBV11-3
ASRRRDTNEQF
>TRBJ2-3|few|TRBV11-2
ASLRQGDTDTQY
>TRBJ2-3|NA|TRBV7-8
ASSLYVDTQY
>TRBJ2-7|few|TRBV29-1
SVAGTSASYEQY
>TRBJ2-5|NA|TRBV7-8
ASSLAGTDQETQY
>TRBJ2-5|NA|TRBV13
ARSLARQETQY
>TRBJ1-4|NA|TRBV4-1
ASSRLRANEKLF
>TRBJ2-1|few|TRBV4-3
ASSQEHRSKQF
>TRBJ2-1|NA|TRBV28
ASSPAGGSKVFYNEQF
>TRBJ2-7|NA|TRBV7-3
ASSLEARPSYEQY
>TRBJ2-7|few|TRBV15
ATSRELGTASYEQY
>TRBJ1-1|NA|TRBV7-3
ASSLGTNTEAF
>TRBJ2-3|NA|TRBV30
AWSVFSDTQY
>TRBJ2-2|few|TRBV5-1
ASSPGQLQDTGELF
>TRBJ1-1|NA|TRBV4-2
ASSQDRGDPEAF
>TRBJ2-1|NA|TRBV7-8
ASSLMGWMRDNEQF
>TRBJ2-2|few|TRBV30
AWSPRGPGELF
>TRBJ2-7|NA|TRBV5-6
ASSSLWTANYEQY
>TRBJ1-1|NA|TRBV7-9
ASSPERGHTEAF
>TRBJ2-1|few|TRBV29-1
SVEKLAGPTANEQF
>TRBJ2-1|NA|TRBV7-2
ASRFSGSGYNEQF
>TRBJ2-5|NA|TRBV11-2
ASGRLSTGFSVQETQY
>TRBJ2-7|NA|TRBV27
ASSPLGVSYEQY
>TRBJ2-6|NA|TRBV10-3
AISEQGSGANVLT
>TRBJ2-1|NA|TRBV4-3
ASSQGQGRNEQF
>TRBJ1-4|NA|TRBV7-9
ASSLVEGSEKLF
>TRBJ2-5|NA|TRBV27
ASSLAGGRETQY
>TRBJ2-4|few|TRBV28
ASRITTENIQY
>TRBJ2-4|few|TRBV9
ASSVANRARSQAKNIQY
>TRBJ2-7|NA|TRBV29-1
IVQGAGNEQY
>TRBJ2-3|NA|TRBV4-3
ASSRLPYGADTQY
>TRBJ2-7|few|TRBV29-1
SVAGRQGLAEQY
>TRBJ1-1|few|TRBV28
ASSFIVSEVF
>TRBJ2-7|NA|TRBV14
ASSQIRLTDEQY
>TRBJ2-3|few|TRBV4-3
ASSRNRPSIVLQDTQY
>TRBJ2-4|few|TRBV5-4
ASSWDVAKNIQY
>TRBJ2-1|NA|TRBV19
ASRLEGYNEQF
>TRBJ2-7|few|TRBV29-1
SVTTGGTYEQY